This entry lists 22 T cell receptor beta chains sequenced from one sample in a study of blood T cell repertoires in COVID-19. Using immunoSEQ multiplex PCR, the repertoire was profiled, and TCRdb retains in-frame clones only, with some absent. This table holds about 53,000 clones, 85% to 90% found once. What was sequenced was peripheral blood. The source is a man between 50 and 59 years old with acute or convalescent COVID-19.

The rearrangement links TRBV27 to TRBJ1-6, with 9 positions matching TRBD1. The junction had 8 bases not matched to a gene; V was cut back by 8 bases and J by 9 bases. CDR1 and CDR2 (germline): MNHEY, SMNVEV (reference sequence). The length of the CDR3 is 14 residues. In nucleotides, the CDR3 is TGTGCCAGCGGCGTGGGACAGGGCACTTCACCCCTCCACTTT. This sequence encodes CASGVGQGTSPLHF.

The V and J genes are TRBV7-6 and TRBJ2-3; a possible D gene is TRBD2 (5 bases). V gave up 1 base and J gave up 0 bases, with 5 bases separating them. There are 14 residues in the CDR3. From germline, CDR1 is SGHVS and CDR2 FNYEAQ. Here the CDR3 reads CASSLGESTDTQYF. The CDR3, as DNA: TGTGCCAGCAGCTTAGGGGAGAGCACAGATACGCAGTATTTT.

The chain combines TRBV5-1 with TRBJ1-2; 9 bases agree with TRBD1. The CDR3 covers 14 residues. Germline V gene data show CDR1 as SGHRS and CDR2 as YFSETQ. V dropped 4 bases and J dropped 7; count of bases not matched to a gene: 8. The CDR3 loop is CASSVDRGSGGYTF. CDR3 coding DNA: TGCGCCAGCAGCGTGGACAGGGGATCAGGTGGCTACACCTTC. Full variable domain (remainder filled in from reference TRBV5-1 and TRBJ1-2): KAGVTQTPRYLIKTRGQQVTLSCSPISGHRSVSWYQQTPGQGLQFLFEYFSETQRNKGNFPGRFSGRQFSNSRSEMNVSTLELGDSALYLCASSVDRGSGGYTFGSGTRLTVV.

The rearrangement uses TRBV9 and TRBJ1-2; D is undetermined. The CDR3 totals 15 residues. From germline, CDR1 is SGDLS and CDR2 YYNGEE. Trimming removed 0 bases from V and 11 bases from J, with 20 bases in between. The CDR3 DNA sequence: TGTGCCAGCAGCGTAGATTACCTGGAGCGGGAACGTTACACCTTC. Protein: CASSVDYLERERYTF.

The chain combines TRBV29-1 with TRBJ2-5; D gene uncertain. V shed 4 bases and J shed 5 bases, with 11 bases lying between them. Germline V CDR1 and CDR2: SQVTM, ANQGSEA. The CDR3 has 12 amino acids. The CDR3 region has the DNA TGCAGCGTTGTTGGGCAGTGGGAGACCCAGTACTTC. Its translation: CSVVGQWETQYF.

The CDR3 sequence is CASSPNLEGFGYTF. CDR3 coding DNA: TGTGCCAGCAGTCCGAACTTGGAGGGGTTTGGCTACACCTTC. The chain is built from TRBV2 and TRBJ1-2, with D tentatively TRBD1 (5 bases). Germline values: CDR1 SNHLY, CDR2 FYNNEI. The CDR3 sequence is 14 residues long. The germline V and J ends were trimmed by 5 bases and 7 bases, with 17 bases remaining between them.

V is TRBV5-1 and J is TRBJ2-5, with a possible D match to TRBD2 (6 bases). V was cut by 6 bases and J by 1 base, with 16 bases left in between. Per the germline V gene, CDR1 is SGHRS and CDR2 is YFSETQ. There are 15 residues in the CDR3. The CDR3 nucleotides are TGCGCCAGCAACGGGGGAGGAACCTCCCAAGAGACCCAGTACTTC. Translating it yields CASNGGGTSQETQYF.

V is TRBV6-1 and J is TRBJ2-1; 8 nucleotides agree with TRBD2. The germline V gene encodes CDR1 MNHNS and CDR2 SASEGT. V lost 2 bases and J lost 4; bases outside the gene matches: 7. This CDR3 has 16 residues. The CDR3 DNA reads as TGTGCCAGCAGTGAAAGTCTAGCGGGCTTTTACAATGAGCAGTTCTTC. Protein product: CASSESLAGFYNEQFF.

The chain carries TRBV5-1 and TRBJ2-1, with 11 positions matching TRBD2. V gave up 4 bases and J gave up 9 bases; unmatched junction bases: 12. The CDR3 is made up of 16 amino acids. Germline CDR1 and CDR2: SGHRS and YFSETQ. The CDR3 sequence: CASSPYSGGAYGEQFF. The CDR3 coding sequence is TGCGCCAGCAGCCCATATAGCGGGGGGGCCTATGGTGAGCAGTTCTTC.

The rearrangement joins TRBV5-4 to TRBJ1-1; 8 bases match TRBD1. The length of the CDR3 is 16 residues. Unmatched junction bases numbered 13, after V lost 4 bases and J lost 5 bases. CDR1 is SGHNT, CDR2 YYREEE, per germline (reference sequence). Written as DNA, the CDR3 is TGTGCCAGCAGCCCACCTGGGACAGGTTTGAGGACTGAAGCTTTCTTT. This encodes CASSPPGTGLRTEAFF.

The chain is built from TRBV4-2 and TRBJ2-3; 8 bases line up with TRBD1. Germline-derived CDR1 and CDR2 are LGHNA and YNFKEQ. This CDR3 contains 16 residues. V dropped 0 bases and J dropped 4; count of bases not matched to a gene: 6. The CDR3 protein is CASSQDRGTGADTQYF. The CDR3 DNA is TGTGCCAGCAGCCAAGATCGTGGGACAGGAGCAGATACGCAGTATTTT.

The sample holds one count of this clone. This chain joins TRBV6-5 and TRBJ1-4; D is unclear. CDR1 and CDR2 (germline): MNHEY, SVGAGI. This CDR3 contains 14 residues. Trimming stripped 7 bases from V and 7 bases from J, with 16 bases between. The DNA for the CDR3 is TGTGCCAGCACGGGAGCAGCGGAGGGTGAAAAACTGTTTTTT. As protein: CASTGAAEGEKLFF.

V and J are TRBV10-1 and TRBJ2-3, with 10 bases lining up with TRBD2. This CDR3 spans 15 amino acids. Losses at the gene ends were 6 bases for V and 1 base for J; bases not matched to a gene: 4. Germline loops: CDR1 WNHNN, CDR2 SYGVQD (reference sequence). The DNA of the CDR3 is TGCGCCAGCAGCGCCGGGACTAGCGGCACAGATACGCAGTATTTT. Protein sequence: CASSAGTSGTDTQYF.

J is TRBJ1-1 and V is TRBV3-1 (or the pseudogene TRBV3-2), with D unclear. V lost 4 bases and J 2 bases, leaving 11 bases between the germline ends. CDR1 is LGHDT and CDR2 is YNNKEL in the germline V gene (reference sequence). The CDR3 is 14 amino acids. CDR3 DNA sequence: TGTGCCAGCAGCCCAAGACATAGAAACACTGAAGCTTTCTTT. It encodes CASSPRHRNTEAFF.

CDR3 sequence reads: CASSPYGTGTYNSPLHF. CDR3 DNA sequence: TGTGCCAGCAGTCCCTACGGGACAGGGACCTATAATTCACCCCTCCACTTT. This chain connects TRBV6-2 or TRBV6-3 to TRBJ1-6; 9 bases agree with TRBD1. The V and J ends lost 5 bases and 2 bases, in that order; junction bases with no gene match: 7. Germline values: CDR1 MNHEY, CDR2 SVGEGT. The CDR3 consists of 17 residues.

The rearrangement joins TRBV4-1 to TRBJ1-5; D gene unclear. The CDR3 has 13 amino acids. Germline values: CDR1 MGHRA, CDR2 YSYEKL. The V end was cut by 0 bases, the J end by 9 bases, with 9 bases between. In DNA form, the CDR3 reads TGCGCCAGCAGCCAAGATCGGGTTGGGCCCCAGCATTTT. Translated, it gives CASSQDRVGPQHF.

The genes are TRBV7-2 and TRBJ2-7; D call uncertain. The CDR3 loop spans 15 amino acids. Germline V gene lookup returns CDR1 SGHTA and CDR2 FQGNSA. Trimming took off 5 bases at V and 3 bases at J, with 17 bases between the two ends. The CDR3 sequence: CASSLTETWVYEQYF. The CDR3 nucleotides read TGTGCCAGCAGCCTTACGGAGACGTGGGTCTACGAGCAGTACTTC.

The CDR3 loop reads CASSRQGNQPQHF. CDR3 coding DNA: TGTGCCAGCAGTCGCCAGGGTAATCAGCCCCAGCATTTT. The genes are TRBV6-5 and TRBJ1-5, with D possibly matching TRBD1 (5 bases). Trimming stripped 5 bases from V and 4 bases from J, with 9 bases between. The CDR3 loop spans 13 amino acids. Germline V gives CDR1 MNHEY, CDR2 SVGAGI.

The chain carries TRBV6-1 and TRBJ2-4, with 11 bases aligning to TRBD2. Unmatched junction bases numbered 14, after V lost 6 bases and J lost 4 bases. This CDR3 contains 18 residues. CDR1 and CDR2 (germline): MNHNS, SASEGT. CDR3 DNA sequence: TGTGCCAGCAGGGAACCCGGGCGTCTAGCGGGGGGTAAAAACATTCAGTACTTC. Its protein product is CASREPGRLAGGKNIQYF.

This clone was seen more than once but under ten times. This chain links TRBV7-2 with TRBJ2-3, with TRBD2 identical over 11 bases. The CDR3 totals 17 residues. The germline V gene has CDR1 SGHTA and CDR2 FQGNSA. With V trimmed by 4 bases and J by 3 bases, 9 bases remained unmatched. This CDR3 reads CASSSWVLAGGTDTQYF. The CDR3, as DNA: TGTGCCAGCAGCTCATGGGTTTTAGCGGGAGGGACAGATACGCAGTATTTT.

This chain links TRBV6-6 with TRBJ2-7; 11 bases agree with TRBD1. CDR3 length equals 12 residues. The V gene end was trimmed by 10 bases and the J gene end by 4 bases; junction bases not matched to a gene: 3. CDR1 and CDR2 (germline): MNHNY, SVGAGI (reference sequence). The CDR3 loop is CATGTGGYEQYF. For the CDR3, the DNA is TGTGCCACCGGGACAGGGGGTTACGAGCAGTACTTC.

The CDR3 DNA is TGTGCCAGCAGTGAAAATGGGGCCGGCTATGGCTACACCTTC. Translation: CASSENGAGYGYTF. J is TRBJ1-2 and V is TRBV2; TRBD1 is a possible D gene (5 bases). Trimming cost V 2 bases and J 4 bases, with 11 bases left between them. The germline V gene has CDR1 SNHLY and CDR2 FYNNEI. The CDR3 is made up of 14 amino acids. Full variable domain (missing parts from reference TRBV2 and TRBJ1-2): EPEVTQTPSHQVTQMGQEVILRCVPISNHLYFYWYRQILGQKVEFLVSFYNNEISEKSEIFDDQFSVERPDGSNFTLKIRSTKLEDSAMYFCASSENGAGYGYTFGSGTRLTVV.